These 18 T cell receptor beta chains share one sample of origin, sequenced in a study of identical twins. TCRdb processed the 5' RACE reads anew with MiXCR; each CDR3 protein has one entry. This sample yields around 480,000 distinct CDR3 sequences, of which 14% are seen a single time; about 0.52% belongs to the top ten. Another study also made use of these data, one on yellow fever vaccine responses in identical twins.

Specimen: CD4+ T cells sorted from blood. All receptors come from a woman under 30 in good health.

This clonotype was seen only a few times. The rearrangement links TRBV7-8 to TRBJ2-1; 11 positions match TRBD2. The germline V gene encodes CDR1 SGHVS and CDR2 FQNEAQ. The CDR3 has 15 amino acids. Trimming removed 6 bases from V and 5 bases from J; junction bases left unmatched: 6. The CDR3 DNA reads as TGTGCCAGCAGAACCGGGACTAGCGGAAACAATGAGCAGTTCTTC. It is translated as CASRTGTSGNNEQFF.

This chain's CDR3 is CASSPAQGPYSEQYF. CDR3 DNA sequence: TGTGCCAGCTCACCCGCACAGGGGCCCTATAGCGAGCAGTACTTC. V gene TRBV18 combines with J gene TRBJ2-7; 7 bases are shared with TRBD1. The V gene's germline CDR1 is KGHSH and CDR2 LQKENI. The V and J ends lost 3 bases and 6 bases, in that order; junction bases with no gene match: 11. This CDR3 spans 15 amino acids.

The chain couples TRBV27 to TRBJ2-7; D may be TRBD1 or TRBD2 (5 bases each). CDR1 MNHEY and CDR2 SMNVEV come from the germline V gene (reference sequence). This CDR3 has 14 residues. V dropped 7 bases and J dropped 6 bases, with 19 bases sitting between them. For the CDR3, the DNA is TGTGCCAGCACCCTAGGGGACGGACCTAGCGAGCAGTACTTC. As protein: CASTLGDGPSEQYF.

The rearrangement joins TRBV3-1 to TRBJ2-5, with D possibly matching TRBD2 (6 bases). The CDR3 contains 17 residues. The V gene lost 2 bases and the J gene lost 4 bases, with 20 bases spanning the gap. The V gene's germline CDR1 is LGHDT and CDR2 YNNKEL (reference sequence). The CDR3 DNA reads TGTGCCAGCAGCCAACTCAAGGGCGGGGCCCCTGGAGAGACCCAGTACTTC. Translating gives CASSQLKGGAPGETQYF.

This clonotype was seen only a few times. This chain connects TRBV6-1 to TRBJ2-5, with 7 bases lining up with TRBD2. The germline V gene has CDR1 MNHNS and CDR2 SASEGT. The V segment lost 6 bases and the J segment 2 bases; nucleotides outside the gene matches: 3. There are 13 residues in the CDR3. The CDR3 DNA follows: TGTGCCAGCAGCCGAGCGGGACAAGAGACCCAGTACTTC. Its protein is CASSRAGQETQYF.

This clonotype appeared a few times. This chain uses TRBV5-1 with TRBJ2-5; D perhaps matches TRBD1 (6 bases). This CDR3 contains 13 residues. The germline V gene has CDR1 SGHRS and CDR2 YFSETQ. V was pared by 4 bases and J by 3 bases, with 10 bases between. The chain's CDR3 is CASSRRQEETQYF. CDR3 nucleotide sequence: TGCGCCAGCAGCCGTAGACAGGAAGAGACCCAGTACTTC.

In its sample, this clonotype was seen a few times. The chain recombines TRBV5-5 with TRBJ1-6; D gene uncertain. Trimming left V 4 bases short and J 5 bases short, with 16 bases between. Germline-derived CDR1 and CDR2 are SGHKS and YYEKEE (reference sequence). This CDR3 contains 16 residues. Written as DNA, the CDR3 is TGTGCCAGCAGCCCTACCCCGGGTATGGATAATTCACCCCTCCACTTT. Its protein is CASSPTPGMDNSPLHF.

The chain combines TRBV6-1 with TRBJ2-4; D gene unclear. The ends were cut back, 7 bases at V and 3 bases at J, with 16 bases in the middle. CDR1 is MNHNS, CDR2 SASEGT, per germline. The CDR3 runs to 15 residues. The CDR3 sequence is CASTPPTGGKNIQYF. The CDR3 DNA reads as TGTGCCAGCACCCCTCCCACGGGTGGCAAAAACATTCAGTACTTC.

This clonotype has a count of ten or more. This CDR3 is CASSSYSGGRQETQYF. DNA of the CDR3: TGTGCCAGCAGCTCATACAGCGGGGGGCGTCAAGAGACCCAGTACTTC. The chain combines TRBV4-2 with TRBJ2-5, with 9 bases lining up with TRBD2. There are 16 residues in the CDR3. Germline assignment: CDR1 LGHNA and CDR2 YNFKEQ. J was trimmed by 2 bases and V by 5 bases; bases with no gene match: 9.

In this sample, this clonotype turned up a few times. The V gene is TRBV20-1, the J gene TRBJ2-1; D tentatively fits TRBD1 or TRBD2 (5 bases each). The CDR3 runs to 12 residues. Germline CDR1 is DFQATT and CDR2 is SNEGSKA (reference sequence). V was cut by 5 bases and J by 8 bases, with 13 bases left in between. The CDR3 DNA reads TGCAGTGCTGGGAAACGGGGCGATGAGCAGTTCTTC. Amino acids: CSAGKRGDEQFF.

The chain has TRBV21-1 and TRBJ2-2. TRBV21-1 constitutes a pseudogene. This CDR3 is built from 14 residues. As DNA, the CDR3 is TGTGCCAGCTCTGGGTGTTCGAACACCGGGGAGCTGTTTTTT. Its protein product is CASSGCSNTGELFF.

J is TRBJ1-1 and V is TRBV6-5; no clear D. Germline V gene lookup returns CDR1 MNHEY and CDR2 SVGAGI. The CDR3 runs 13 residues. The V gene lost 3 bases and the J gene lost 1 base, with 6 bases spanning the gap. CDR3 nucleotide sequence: TGTGCCAGCAGTTATCTTGAGAACACTGAAGCTTTCTTT. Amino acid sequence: CASSYLENTEAFF.

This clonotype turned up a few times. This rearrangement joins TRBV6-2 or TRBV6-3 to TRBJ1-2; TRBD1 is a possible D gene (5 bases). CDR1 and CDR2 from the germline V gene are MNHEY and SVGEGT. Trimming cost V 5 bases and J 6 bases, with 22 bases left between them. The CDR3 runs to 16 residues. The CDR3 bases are TGTGCCAGCAGTCCCATTGGGACCGCTCCCTCCCATGGCTACACCTTC. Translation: CASSPIGTAPSHGYTF.

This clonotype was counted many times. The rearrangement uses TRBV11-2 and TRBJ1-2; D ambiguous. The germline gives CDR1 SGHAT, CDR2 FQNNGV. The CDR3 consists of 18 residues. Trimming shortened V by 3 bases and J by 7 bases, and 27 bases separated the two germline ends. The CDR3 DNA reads TGTGCCAGCAGCTTTTTTCCCCCTATGAGGCAGACCTCTGGTGGCTACACCTTC. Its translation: CASSFFPPMRQTSGGYTF. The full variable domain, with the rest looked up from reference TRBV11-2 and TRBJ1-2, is EAGVAQSPRYKIIEKRQSVAFWCNPISGHATLYWYQQILGQGPKLLIQFQNNGVVDDSQLPKDRFSAERLKGVDSTLKIQPAKLEDSAVYLCASSFFPPMRQTSGGYTFGSGTRLTVV.

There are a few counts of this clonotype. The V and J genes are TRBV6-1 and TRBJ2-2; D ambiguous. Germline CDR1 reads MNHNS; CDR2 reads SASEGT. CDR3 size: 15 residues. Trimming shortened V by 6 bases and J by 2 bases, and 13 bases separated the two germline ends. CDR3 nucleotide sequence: TGTGCCAGCAGCCCTTCGGTTCGTAACACCGGGGAGCTGTTTTTT. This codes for CASSPSVRNTGELFF.

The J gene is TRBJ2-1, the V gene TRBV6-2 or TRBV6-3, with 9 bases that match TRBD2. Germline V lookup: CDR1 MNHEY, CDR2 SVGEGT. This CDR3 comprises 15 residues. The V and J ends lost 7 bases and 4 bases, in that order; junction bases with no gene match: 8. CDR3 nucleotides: TGTGCCAGCATGCCCCGACTAGCGGTATACAATGAGCAGTTCTTC. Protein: CASMPRLAVYNEQFF.

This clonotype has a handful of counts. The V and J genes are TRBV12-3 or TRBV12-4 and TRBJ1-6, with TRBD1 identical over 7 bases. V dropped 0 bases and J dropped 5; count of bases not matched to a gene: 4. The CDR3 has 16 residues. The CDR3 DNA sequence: TGTGCCAGCAGTTTAGCAGGGGGCGAGAATAATTCACCCCTCCACTTT. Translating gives CASSLAGGENNSPLHF.

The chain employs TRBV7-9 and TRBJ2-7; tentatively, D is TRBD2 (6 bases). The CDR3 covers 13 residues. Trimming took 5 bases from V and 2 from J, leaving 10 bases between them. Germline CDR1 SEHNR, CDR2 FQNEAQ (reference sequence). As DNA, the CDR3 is TGTGCCAGCAGCGCCCGGGGGACCTACGAGCAGTACTTC. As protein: CASSARGTYEQYF. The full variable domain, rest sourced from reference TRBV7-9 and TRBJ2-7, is DTGVSQNPRHKITKRGQNVTFRCDPISEHNRLYWYRQTLGQGPEFLTYFQNEAQLEKSRLLSDRFSAERPKGSFSTLEIQRTEQGDSAMYLCASSARGTYEQYFGPGTRLTVT.